This section outlines one T cell receptor (beta chain) sequence together with its context. Its specificity is not known. The sample comes from a study of vaccination effects on CD4 cells after COVID-19. Antigen-specific CD4+ T cell clonotypes were called by their expansion after viral peptide-pool culture in ViraFEST. Culturing for more than eight days preceded CD4+ T cell isolation. The study found no prior SARS-CoV-2 infection in the vaccine recipients, who tested negative for nucleocapsid antibodies. The authors replaced half the medium with IL-2 medium on days 3 and 7. Trimming cost V 3 bases and J 8 bases; bases outside gene matches: 7. This CDR3 has 14 amino acids. Germline V gives CDR1 SGHRS, CDR2 YFSETQ. Study-level results: There was marked clonal contraction among infection- and vaccine-induced clones late after vaccination. The study, lacking early post-infection timepoints, had few convalescent patients.

The repertoire was sequenced with immunoSEQ multiplex PCR; TCRdb's copy has only in-frame clones and lacks some. The sample has 70,000 or so clones; about 70% are singletons. The specimen comprised CD4+ T cells from PBMCs cultured with HCoV-NL63 spike peptides, sampled before COVID-19 vaccination. This receptor was taken from a human donor who received a COVID-19 vaccine. V usage is TRBV5-1 and J usage is TRBJ2-2; 7 bases map to TRBD1. The CDR3 spells CASSSNDRDGELFF. In DNA form, the CDR3 reads TGCGCCAGCAGCTCAAACGACAGGGATGGGGAGCTGTTTTTT.